The 2 T cell receptor beta chains presented below share a single source sample, sequenced in a study of blood T cell repertoires in COVID-19 (dated by TCRdb to about 2020). Library preparation employed the immunoSEQ multiplex PCR assay. This immuneACCESS table, as held by TCRdb, lists in-frame sequences with V and J called but not all clones. Of the missing ones, under half trace to an unresolved V gene in checked studies; the others have no known cause. In this sample the table shows about 260,000 clones, approximately 90% of which occur a single time. The ten most abundant clones make up 0.87% of the sample. Sequencing input: PBMCs or T cells enriched from blood (not recorded which). The receptors shown here come from a man aged 50 or older who had been exposed to COVID-19.

CDR3 loop: CASSHGLAGDYNEQFF. DNA for the CDR3: TGTGCCAGCAGCCACGGACTAGCGGGAGATTACAATGAGCAGTTCTTC. The rearrangement joins TRBV4-2 to TRBJ2-1, with 13 bases that match TRBD2. V gave up 3 bases and J gave up 4 bases; unmatched junction bases: 3. CDR3 length equals 16 residues. Germline V CDR1 and CDR2: LGHNA, YNFKEQ.

This chain links TRBV4-1 with TRBJ2-5; 15 bases match TRBD2. V trimming: 5 bases; J trimming: 4 bases; junction bases outside the gene matches: 5. CDR3 length equals 16 residues. From germline, CDR1 is MGHRA and CDR2 YSYEKL. The DNA for the CDR3 is TGCGCCAGCAGCAACACGGGACTAGCGGGAGGAGAGACCCAGTACTTC. Translating gives CASSNTGLAGGETQYF.